This TCR beta chain appears in the sequencing data of a study of cytomegalovirus exposure and HLA in healthy donors (dated by TCRdb to the late 2010s). Notes on the research overall: An earlier analysis of 550 to 700 of the donors reported 250 to 300 Gb of sequence data and roughly 100 million unique TCR beta sequences from about 180 million T cells. An early release that covered about 640 HLA-typed donors contained approximately 300 gigabases of sequencing data and tens of millions of unique TCR sequences. Of the 300 to 500 genotyped donors, roughly 80% were placed in the genetic ancestry cluster associated with self-reported Caucasian donors. Donor age, sex, ethnicity and CMV serostatus were compiled together with the repertoire data. Rather than using new phenotypic data, the later analysis identified candidate immune exposures from TCR beta sequences and from how often those sequences occurred across donors. In a later genetic analysis, genome-wide SNP genotypes for about three fifths of the roughly 670 donors were used, and that subset was treated as a discovery cohort. On average, roughly 240,000 unique TCR beta nucleotide sequences were sequenced per donor among a few hundred genotyped donors of the cohort, with around 19% of those sequences being non-productive. In addition to the first cohort of 666 subjects, a separate validation cohort of 120 different subjects was used. The T cell repertoires of under 700 subjects were profiled by immunosequencing and related to cytomegalovirus serostatus. To predict cytomegalovirus infection status, the study combined high-throughput TCR immunosequencing, statistical association of individual TCRs with disease status, and machine learning. All discovery cohort repertoires had been generated on a single sequencing platform. Both class I and class II loci were covered by HLA typing, at four-digit resolution. A later analysis re-examined previously published TCR beta repertoires from 600 to 700 donors and added high-resolution HLA genotyping to investigate patterns of TCR occurrence. A handful of DR-DQ haplotypes were handled as single units for association and clustering because linkage in the cohort was strong. The study aimed to test whether cataloging public T cell receptors could reveal signatures of past pathogen exposure. The number of donors typed differed by locus, with about 629-630 for A, B, C, DRB1 and DQB1, more than 500 for DQA1, over 600 for DPA1, and some 450 for DPB1. An earlier analysis of around 640 of the donors used high-throughput TCR beta sequencing to judge whether each TCR beta V gene segment behaved as functional or pseudogenic. Beyond this particular receptor, the publication reports: In an earlier analysis of several hundred of the donors, most TCR beta V segments were observed in productive rearrangements about 90% or about 30% of the time, broadly matching IMGT annotations. A cluster of highly shared sequence variants was judged likely to represent a technical artifact of the sequencing pipeline. According to the authors, the approach could potentially be generalized to other disease states and immunological phenotypes. Correlated functional status among segregating V segments might reflect linkage disequilibrium, but an unknown experimental factor could not be ruled out. Strong co-occurrence of HLA alleles, especially DR and DQ, made assigning TCR associations to individual alleles difficult. Because HLA typing was unavailable for some donors at each locus, only the typed subset was used in association tests. Most CMV-associated TCR beta chains appeared to be HLA-restricted in a later analysis, and the HLA associations seemed to be driven largely by CMV exposure. The earlier analysis of some 560 of the donors excluded roughly 17 rarely observed V segments, including chromosome 9 orphons, because counts were too low. Compared with equally common non-associated chains, HLA-associated TCR beta chains in a later analysis were more clonally expanded and had lower generation probabilities. The presence/absence analyses assumed that sequencing depth was roughly uniform across donors, and that assumption may not be true. In a later genetic analysis, fewer N-insertions in productive TCRs were reported among donors in an Asian-associated ancestry cluster than the approximately 630-donor mean. In a later genetic analysis, a missense DCLRE1C variant was associated with V-gene and J-gene trimming of TCR beta chains, and the association was replicated in an independent cohort. The cohort was sequenced for TCR beta chains only, and without alpha or paired-chain data the features that could be detected were limited. A later analysis reported that several top co-occurrence clusters appeared linked to parvovirus B19, influenza, CMV and Epstein-Barr virus. At a false discovery rate of 0.05, a later analysis linked 16,951 TCR beta sequences to specific HLA alleles. While some public TCRs were present in many individuals, most TCR sequences turned up only very rarely across donors. Because the 87-base-pair reads could not distinguish some IMGT-functional V segments, including TRBV6-2 and TRBV6-3, those segments were excluded. For the cohort, immune exposure information was limited to CMV serostatus. A further reported finding was that TCR beta sequences accurately predicted the HLA-A and HLA-B alleles for most subjects in the first cohort. The study listed 150 to 200 TCR beta chains as associated with cytomegalovirus. In vitro tests confirmed that a few of the cytomegalovirus-associated TCR beta chains recognize cytomegalovirus antigens. The classifier was reported to diagnose cytomegalovirus status with high specificity and sensitivity in both the original and validation cohorts. A later analysis found that TCR association rates varied across HLA loci, with DRB1 alleles showing the most associated TCRs and HLA-C alleles the fewest.

A note on this clone: This clone's antigen is unknown. No base-level quality is on record; no much larger clone is a single base apart.

The CDR3 contains 14 residues, cysteine and phenylalanine counted. Here the CDR3 DNA is all that survives: 42 bases in frame from base 1. CDR1 MDHEN and CDR2 SYDVKM were looked up in the germline V gene. V is reduced by 4 bases and J by 4 bases, leaving a spacing of 13 bases between them. In total, 666 healthy bone marrow donors made up the cohort. At the time of sampling, all cohort members were nominally healthy, though unrecorded immune exposures were likely present. The donor tested CMV seronegative and was one of the 352 seronegative cohort members. Each donor provided a peripheral blood sample, and peripheral blood mononuclear cells were used for TCR beta sequencing. Genomic DNA extraction from the blood cell samples was performed with the Qiagen DNeasy Blood Extraction Kit. The library was made by the immunoSEQ multiplex PCR assay. For the multiplex PCR, a mixture combining 60 forward primers for TCR Vbeta segments and 13 reverse primers for TCR Jbeta segments was used. The CDR3 region of rearranged TCR beta genes was amplified from genomic DNA with a multiplex PCR assay. The Illumina HiSeq System was used to sequence the amplified TCR beta libraries as 87-base-pair reads. The source study handled its data this way. A later analysis tallied roughly 76 million unique TCR beta chains across the 666 repertoires, and about 12 million of those chains were shared by two or more donors. To remove PCR and sequencing errors, raw reads were error-corrected and collapsed into unique sequences using a nearest-neighbor algorithm that merged closely related sequences. V, D and J gene segments were assigned by aligning CDR3 sequences to IMGT reference sequences. Each retained sequence needed at least a six-nucleotide match to both a V gene segment and a J gene segment. A rearrangement was called productive if the CDR3 had no stop codons and remained in frame with V and J, and every other rearrangement was called non-productive. CDR3 was defined by IMGT convention, running from the second conserved V-encoded cysteine to the conserved J-encoded phenylalanine. The earlier analysis of about 610 of the donors excluded any sequence lacking an unambiguous match to a single V gene segment. An earlier analysis of some 500 of the donors classified V segments as functional when productive rearrangements were above 56.7% and as segregating when the standard deviation between donors was above 5%. A statistical classification framework was built to diagnose cytomegalovirus status from the catalog of TCR beta chain sequences. In a later analysis, V and J genes were assigned by comparing TCR nucleotide sequences against IMGT/GENE-DB human TR gene sequences. In a later analysis, CDR3 sequences and most-parsimonious VDJ recombination scenarios were assigned using the TCRdist pipeline. In a later analysis, each TCR beta chain was defined by its CDR3 amino acid sequence together with its V-gene family, and reads without a unique V-gene family were excluded. A later analysis removed 550 to 650 highly shared, low-generation-probability nucleotide sequences to deal with suspected cross-contamination and a sequencing artifact. In a later analysis, a clonal expansion index for each public chain was calculated from normalized within-repertoire ranks of inferred template counts. In a later analysis, generation probabilities were computed using a VDJ recombination model fitted to out-of-frame rearrangements, and the results were checked against IGoR. Hypergeometric tests were used in a later analysis to score TCR-TCR, TCR-HLA and TCR-CMV co-occurrence, with a repertoire-size bias correction applied to the TCR pairs. False discovery rates were estimated in a later analysis by permuting HLA or CMV assignments 20 times. In a later analysis, co-occurring TCRs were grouped using DBSCAN, with TCRdist sequence similarity added in when clustering inside HLA-allele-positive subsets. Repertoires with fewer than 30,000 or more than 120,000 public chains, plus five repertoires with anomalous nucleotide sharing, were excluded from co-occurrence clustering. The source is immuneACCESS, and TCRdb retained only in-frame sequences with V and J called. Part of the clones is not carried over; for the studies checked, unresolved V genes explain less than half of this, and the remainder is unexplained. From that table come the V and J calls and clone size; the DNA was used to work out D and trimming. In this sample the table shows 140,000 or so clones, roughly 80% of which occur a single time. The biggest ten clones account for 1.5% to 2% of the sample.

This clonotype was sampled from a woman between 40 and 50 years old in good health and CMV-seronegative. The rearrangement combines TRBV28 with TRBJ1-1; the D gene cannot be resolved reliably. Sequencing used PBMCs. The nucleotide sequence is TGTGCCAGCAGTTCCCCTAGCTGGGGCACTGAAGCTTTCTTT. Its translation is CASSSPSWGTEAFF. The full variable domain, completed from the reference TRBV28 and TRBJ1-1 proteins outside the CDR3, reads DVKVTQSSRYLVKRTGEKVFLECVQDMDHENMFWYRQDPGLGLRLIYFSYDVKMKEKGDIPEGYSVSREKKERFSLILESASTNQTSMYLCASSSPSWGTEAFFGQGTRLTVV.